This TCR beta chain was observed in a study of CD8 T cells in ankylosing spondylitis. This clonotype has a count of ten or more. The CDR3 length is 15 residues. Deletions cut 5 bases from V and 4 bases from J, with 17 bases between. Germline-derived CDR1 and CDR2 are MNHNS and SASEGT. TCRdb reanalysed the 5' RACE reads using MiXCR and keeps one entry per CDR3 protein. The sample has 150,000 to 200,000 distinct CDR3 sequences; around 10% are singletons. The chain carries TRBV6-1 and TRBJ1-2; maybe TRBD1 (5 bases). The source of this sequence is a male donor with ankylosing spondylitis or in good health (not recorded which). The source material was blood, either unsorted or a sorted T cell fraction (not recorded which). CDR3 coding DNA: TGTGCCAGCAGTCAGCTGGGACGGCAGGGCTATGGCTACACCTTC. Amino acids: CASSQLGRQGYGYTF.